These T cell receptor beta chains were read from a single sample in a study of T cell changes during pregnancy in multiple sclerosis. This table comes from immunoSEQ multiplex PCR, and its TCRdb copy is limited to in-frame clones, with some not included. This table has some 43,000 clones, 90% appearing once. The sample here was peripheral blood, taken in the first trimester of pregnancy. Receptors originate from a female donor in good health, enrolled as a control in a pregnancy study. Both conserved end residues are part of each CDR3. D genes are given only for firm matches. Expanded clones get a size class; other rows say once, few or many, or leave the size out.

v_call	j_call	d_call	clone_size	cdr3_nt	cdr3_aa
TRBV5-1	TRBJ2-5	TRBD2	NA	TGCGCCAGCAGCTTGGGACTAGCGGGGAAGAACCAAGAGACCCAGTACTTC	CASSLGLAGKNQETQYF
TRBV7-6	TRBJ2-7	TRBD2	NA	TGTGCCAGCAGCTTAAACCCTAGCGGGAGGGACGAGCAGTACTTC	CASSLNPSGRDEQYF
TRBV29-1	TRBJ2-5	TRBD1	NA	TGCAGCGTTCCCAGGACAGGCCAAGAGACCCAGTACTTC	CSVPRTGQETQYF
TRBV9	TRBJ2-7	TRBD1	NA	TGTGCCAGCAGCGTAGGGACAGGGGGGTCCCTCGAGCAGTACTTC	CASSVGTGGSLEQYF
TRBV7-3	TRBJ2-2	TRBD2	NA	TGTGCCAGCAGCTTAAGCGGGACTAGCGGCCTCGGGGAGCTGTTTTTT	CASSLSGTSGLGELFF
TRBV5-1	TRBJ1-4	TRBD1	NA	TGCGCCAGCAGCCAGGGACAGGTTGAAAAACTGTTTTTT	CASSQGQVEKLFF
TRBV10-3	TRBJ2-4	TRBD1	NA	TGTGCCATCAGTCGTTACCGGGACAGGGGATACATTCAGTACTTC	CAISRYRDRGYIQYF
TRBV7-3	TRBJ2-5	TRBD2	NA	TGTGCCAGCAGCTTAACGCCGGGAGGAAAGGAGACCCAGTACTTC	CASSLTPGGKETQYF
TRBV18	TRBJ1-4	NA	NA	TGTGCCAGCTCACGTCCAAACAGGAATGTTTATGAAAAACTGTTTTTT	CASSRPNRNVYEKLFF
TRBV6-5	TRBJ1-1	NA	few	TGTGCCAGCAGTTACGGCGGGAATGAAGCTTTCTTT	CASSYGGNEAFF
TRBV14	TRBJ2-1	NA	NA	TGTGCCAGCAGCCAACAAACAGGGTCCGCGCAGTTCTTC	CASSQQTGSAQFF
TRBV6-6	TRBJ2-7	NA	NA	TGTGCCAGCTCCCGTAGCGGTCTGGGGGACGAGCAGTACTTC	CASSRSGLGDEQYF
TRBV28	TRBJ1-2	NA	few	TGTGCCAGCACCGCCGCCGGGGGGCAATATGGCTACACCTTC	CASTAAGGQYGYTF
TRBV6-5	TRBJ2-7	NA	NA	TGTGCCAGCAGTTATGTTAAAGCGTCTTCCTACGAGCAGTACTTC	CASSYVKASSYEQYF
TRBV6-4	TRBJ2-1	TRBD1	medium-sized	TGTGCCAGCGGGCAGGGGGCTGGAGGTGAGCAGTTCTTC	CASGQGAGGEQFF
TRBV2	TRBJ2-1	NA	NA	TGTGCCAGCAGTGATATCGGGCTAGCAAACAATGAGCAGTTCTTC	CASSDIGLANNEQFF
TRBV9	TRBJ2-1	NA	NA	TGTGCCAGCAGCGTAGGAGCTAACTCCTACAATGAGCAGTTCTTC	CASSVGANSYNEQFF
TRBV2	TRBJ1-2	NA	many	TGTGCCAGCAAGGGGACTGCCCAGGACTATGGCTACACCTTC	CASKGTAQDYGYTF
TRBV29-1	TRBJ2-5	TRBD2	NA	TGCAGCGGACTAGCGGGTGGGACCCAGTACTTC	CSGLAGGTQYF
TRBV14	TRBJ2-7	TRBD1	NA	TGTGCCAGCAGCCTAACCGGGACAGGGACCGAGCAGTACTTC	CASSLTGTGTEQYF
TRBV29-1	TRBJ2-1	NA	NA	TGCAGCTACCTCTTCGGAGGTGATGAGCAGTTCTTC	CSYLFGGDEQFF
TRBV6-5	TRBJ1-3	NA	NA	TGTGCCAGCAGTAAACTACTCTCTGGAAACACCATATATTTT	CASSKLLSGNTIYF
TRBV28	TRBJ2-2	NA	NA	TGTGCCAGCAGTACTGGCACCGGGGAGCTGTTTTTT	CASSTGTGELFF
TRBV2	TRBJ2-7	TRBD1	once	TGTGCCAGCAGTGTAACGGGACAGATCTACGAGCAGTACTTC	CASSVTGQIYEQYF
TRBV10-3	TRBJ1-3	TRBD1	NA	TGTGCCATCAGTGAGTCCGGGACAGGGGCGTCTTCTGGAAACACCATATATTTT	CAISESGTGASSGNTIYF
TRBV11-3	TRBJ2-1	TRBD2	NA	TGTGCCAGCAGCCGGGGACTAGCGGGGGCTTATGAGCAGTTCTTC	CASSRGLAGAYEQFF
TRBV19	TRBJ2-7	NA	once	TGTGCCAGTAGTATAGGGTCAGGGGTCTACGAGCAGTACTTC	CASSIGSGVYEQYF
TRBV7-7	TRBJ2-7	NA	NA	TGTGCTAGCAGCTTGAACCTGCGGGATTCCGTCTACGAGCAGTACTTC	CASSLNLRDSVYEQYF
TRBV5-1	TRBJ2-2	NA	NA	TGCGCCAGCAGCTTGATGGGGGACAACGGTCTCGCGGGCACCGGGGAGCTGTTTTTT	CASSLMGDNGLAGTGELFF
TRBV10-3	TRBJ2-7	TRBD1	NA	TGTGCCATCAAACCGGGACAGTATAACGAGCAGTACTTC	CAIKPGQYNEQYF
TRBV10-3	TRBJ2-3	NA	NA	TGTGCCATCAGTGCCCGGCTAGACACAGATACGCAGTATTTT	CAISARLDTDTQYF
TRBV6-1	TRBJ1-6	TRBD1	NA	TGTGCCAGCAGTGAAGGGTATAGGGGGCTCGGTAATTCACCCCTCCACTTT	CASSEGYRGLGNSPLHF
TRBV6-4	TRBJ2-3	TRBD2	few	TGTGCCAGCAGTGACTCTAGCGGGGGGGCAGATACGCAGTATTTT	CASSDSSGGADTQYF